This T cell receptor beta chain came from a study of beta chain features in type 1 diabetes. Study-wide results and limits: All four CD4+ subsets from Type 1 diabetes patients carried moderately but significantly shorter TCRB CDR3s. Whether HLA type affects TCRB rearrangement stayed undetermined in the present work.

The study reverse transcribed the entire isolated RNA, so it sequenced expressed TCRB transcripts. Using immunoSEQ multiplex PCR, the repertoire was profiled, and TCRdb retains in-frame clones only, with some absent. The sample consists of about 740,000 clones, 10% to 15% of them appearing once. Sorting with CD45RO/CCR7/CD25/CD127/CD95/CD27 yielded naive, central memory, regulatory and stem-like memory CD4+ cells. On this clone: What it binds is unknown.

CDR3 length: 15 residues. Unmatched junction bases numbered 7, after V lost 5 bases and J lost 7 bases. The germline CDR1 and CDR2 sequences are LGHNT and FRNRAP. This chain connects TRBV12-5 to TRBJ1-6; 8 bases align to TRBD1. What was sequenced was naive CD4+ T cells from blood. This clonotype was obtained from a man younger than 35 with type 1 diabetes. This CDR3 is CASGPRDRRNSPLHF. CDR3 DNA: TGTGCTAGTGGTCCGCGGGACAGGAGAAATTCACCCCTCCACTTT.